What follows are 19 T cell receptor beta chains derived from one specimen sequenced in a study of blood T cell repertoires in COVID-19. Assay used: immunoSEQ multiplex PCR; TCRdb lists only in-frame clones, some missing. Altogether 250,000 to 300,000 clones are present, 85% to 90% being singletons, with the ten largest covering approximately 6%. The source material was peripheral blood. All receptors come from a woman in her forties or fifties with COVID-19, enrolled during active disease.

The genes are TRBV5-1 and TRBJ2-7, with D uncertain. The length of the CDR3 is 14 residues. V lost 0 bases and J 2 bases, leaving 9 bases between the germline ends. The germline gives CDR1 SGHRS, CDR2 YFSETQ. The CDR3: CASSLVGGTYEQYF. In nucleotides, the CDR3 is TGCGCCAGCAGCTTGGTCGGCGGAACCTACGAGCAGTACTTC.

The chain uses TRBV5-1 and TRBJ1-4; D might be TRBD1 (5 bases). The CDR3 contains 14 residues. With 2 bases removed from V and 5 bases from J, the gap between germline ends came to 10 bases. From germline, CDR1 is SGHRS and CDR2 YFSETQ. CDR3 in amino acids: CASSFGHLNEKLFF. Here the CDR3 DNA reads TGCGCCAGCAGCTTCGGACACCTGAATGAAAAACTGTTTTTT.

The CDR3 nucleotides are TGTGCCAGCAGCACTGGGCAGGGTACGCAGTATTTT. Translated, it gives CASSTGQGTQYF. The rearrangement links TRBV11-2 to TRBJ2-3; D is perhaps TRBD1 (5 bases). V was cut by 5 bases and J by 8 bases, with 11 bases left in between. Germline loops: CDR1 SGHAT, CDR2 FQNNGV. The CDR3 has 12 residues.

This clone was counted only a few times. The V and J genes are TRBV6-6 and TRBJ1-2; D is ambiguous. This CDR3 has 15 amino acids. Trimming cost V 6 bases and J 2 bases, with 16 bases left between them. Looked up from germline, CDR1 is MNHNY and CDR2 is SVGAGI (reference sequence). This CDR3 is CASSPGGSRNYGYTF. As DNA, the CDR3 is TGTGCCAGCAGCCCTGGAGGCAGCAGAAACTATGGCTACACCTTC.

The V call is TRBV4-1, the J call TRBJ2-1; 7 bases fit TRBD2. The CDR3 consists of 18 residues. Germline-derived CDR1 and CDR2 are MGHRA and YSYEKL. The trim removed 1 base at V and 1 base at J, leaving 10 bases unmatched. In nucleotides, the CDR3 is TGCGCCAGCAGCCAAGTAGCGGGTCCCCCTACGTCCTACAATGAGCAGTTCTTC. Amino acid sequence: CASSQVAGPPTSYNEQFF.

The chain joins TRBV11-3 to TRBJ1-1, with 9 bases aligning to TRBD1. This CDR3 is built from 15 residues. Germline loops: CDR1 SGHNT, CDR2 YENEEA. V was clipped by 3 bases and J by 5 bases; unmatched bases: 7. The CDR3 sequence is CASSFPDRGGTEAFF. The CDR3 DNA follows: TGTGCCAGCAGCTTCCCGGACAGGGGAGGTACTGAAGCTTTCTTT.

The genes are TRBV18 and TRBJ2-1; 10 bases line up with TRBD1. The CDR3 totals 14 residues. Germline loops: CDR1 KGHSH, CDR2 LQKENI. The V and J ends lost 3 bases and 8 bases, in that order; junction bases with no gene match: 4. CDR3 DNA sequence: TGTGCCAGCTCACCGGGACAGGGGTTTGATGAGCAGTTCTTC. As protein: CASSPGQGFDEQFF.

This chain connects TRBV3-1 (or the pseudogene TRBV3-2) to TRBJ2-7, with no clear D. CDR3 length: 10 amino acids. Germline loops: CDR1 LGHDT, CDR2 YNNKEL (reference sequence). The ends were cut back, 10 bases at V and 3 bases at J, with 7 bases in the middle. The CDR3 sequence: CAKPLYEQYF. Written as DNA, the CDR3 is TGTGCCAAGCCCCTCTACGAGCAGTACTTC.

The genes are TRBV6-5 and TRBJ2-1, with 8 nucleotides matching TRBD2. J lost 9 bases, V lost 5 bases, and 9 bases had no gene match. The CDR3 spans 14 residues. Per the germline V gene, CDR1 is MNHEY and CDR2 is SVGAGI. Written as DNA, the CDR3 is TGTGCCAGCAGTCGGGGACTAGATGTTGGTGAGCAGTTCTTC. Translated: CASSRGLDVGEQFF.

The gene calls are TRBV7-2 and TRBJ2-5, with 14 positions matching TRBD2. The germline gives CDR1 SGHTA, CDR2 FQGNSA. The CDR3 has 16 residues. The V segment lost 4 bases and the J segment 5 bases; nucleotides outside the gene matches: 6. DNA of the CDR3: TGTGCCAGCAGCTGGGGACTAGCGGGAGTAGGTGAGACCCAGTACTTC. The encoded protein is CASSWGLAGVGETQYF.

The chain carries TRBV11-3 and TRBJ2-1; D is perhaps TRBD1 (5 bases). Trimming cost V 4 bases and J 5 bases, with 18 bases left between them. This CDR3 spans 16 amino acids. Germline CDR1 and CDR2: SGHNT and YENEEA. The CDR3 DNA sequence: TGTGCCAGCAGCTCTTGGGGCGGTCACATCGACAATGAGCAGTTCTTC. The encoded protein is CASSSWGGHIDNEQFF.

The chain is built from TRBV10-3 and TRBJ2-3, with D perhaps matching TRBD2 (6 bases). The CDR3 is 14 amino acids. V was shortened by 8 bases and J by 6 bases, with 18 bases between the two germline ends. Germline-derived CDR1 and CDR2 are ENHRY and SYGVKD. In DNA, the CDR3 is TGTGCCATCGCATGGGGCGGGGCCCTTGATACGCAGTATTTT. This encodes CAIAWGGALDTQYF.

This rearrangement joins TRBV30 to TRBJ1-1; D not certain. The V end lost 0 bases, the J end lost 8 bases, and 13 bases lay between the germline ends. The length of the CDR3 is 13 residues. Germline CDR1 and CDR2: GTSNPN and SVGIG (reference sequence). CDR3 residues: CAWSVLRRREAFF. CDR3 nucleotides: TGTGCCTGGAGTGTACTGCGCAGGAGGGAAGCTTTCTTT. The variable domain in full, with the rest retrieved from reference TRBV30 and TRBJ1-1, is SQTIHQWPATLVQPVGSPLSLECTVEGTSNPNLYWYRQAAGRGLQLLFYSVGIGQISSEVPQNLSASRPQDRQFILSSKKLLLSDSGFYLCAWSVLRRREAFFGQGTRLTVV.

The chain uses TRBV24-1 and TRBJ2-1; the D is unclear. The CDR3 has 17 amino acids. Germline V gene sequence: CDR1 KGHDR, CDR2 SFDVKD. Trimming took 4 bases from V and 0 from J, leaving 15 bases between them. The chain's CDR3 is CATSDSLGEASYNEQFF. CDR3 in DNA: TGTGCCACCAGTGACTCGCTCGGAGAGGCCTCCTACAATGAGCAGTTCTTC.

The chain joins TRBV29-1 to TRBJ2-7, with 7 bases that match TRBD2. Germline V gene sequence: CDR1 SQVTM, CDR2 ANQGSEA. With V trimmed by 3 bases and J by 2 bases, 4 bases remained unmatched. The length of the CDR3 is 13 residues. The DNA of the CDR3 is TGCAGCGTTGAGCGGGAGACCCCCTACGAGCAGTACTTC. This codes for CSVERETPYEQYF.

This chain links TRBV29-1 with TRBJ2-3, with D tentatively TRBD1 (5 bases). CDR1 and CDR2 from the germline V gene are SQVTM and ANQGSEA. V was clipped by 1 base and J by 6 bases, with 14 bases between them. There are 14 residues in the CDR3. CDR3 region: CSVEGHRLADTQYF. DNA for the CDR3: TGCAGCGTTGAAGGCCACAGGTTGGCGGATACGCAGTATTTT.

CDR3 loop: CASSSLTSGRHETQYF. For the CDR3, the DNA is TGTGCCAGCAGTAGCCTGACTAGCGGGAGGCACGAGACCCAGTACTTC. J is TRBJ2-5 and V is TRBV27; 13 bases are a match to TRBD2. Germline V lookup: CDR1 MNHEY, CDR2 SMNVEV (reference sequence). V was clipped by 5 bases and J by 5 bases; unmatched bases: 8. The CDR3 consists of 16 residues.

The CDR3, as DNA: TGTGCCAGCAGCCAAGGATCCGGGACAGGAAACACTGAAGCTTTCTTT. It encodes CASSQGSGTGNTEAFF. The rearrangement uses TRBV4-2 and TRBJ1-1, with TRBD1 matching 8 bases. The CDR3 is 16 amino acids. Germline V gene lookup returns CDR1 LGHNA and CDR2 YNFKEQ. V lost 1 base and J lost 2; bases outside the gene matches: 6.

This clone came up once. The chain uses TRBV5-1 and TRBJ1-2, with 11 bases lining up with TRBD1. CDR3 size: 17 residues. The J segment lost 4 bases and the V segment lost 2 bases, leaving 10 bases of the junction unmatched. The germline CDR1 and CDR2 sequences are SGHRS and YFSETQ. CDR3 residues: CASSFSPGQGVGYGYTF. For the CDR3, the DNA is TGCGCCAGCAGCTTCTCACCGGGACAGGGGGTCGGCTATGGCTACACCTTC. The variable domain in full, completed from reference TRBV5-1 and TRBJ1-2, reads KAGVTQTPRYLIKTRGQQVTLSCSPISGHRSVSWYQQTPGQGLQFLFEYFSETQRNKGNFPGRFSGRQFSNSRSEMNVSTLELGDSALYLCASSFSPGQGVGYGYTFGSGTRLTVV.